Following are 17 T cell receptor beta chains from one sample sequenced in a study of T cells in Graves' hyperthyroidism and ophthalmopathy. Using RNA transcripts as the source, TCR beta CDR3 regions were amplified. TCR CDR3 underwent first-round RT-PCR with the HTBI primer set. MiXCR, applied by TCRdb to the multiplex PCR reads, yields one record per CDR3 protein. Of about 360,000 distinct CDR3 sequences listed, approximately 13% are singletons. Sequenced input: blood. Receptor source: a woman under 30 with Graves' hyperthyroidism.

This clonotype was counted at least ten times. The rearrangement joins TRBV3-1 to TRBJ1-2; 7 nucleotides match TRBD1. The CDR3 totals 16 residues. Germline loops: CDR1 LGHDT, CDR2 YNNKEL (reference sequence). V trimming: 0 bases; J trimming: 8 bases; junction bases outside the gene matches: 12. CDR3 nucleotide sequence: TGTGCCAGCAGCCAAGAGACCGACAGGGTGTGGGAAGGCTACACCTTC. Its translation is CASSQETDRVWEGYTF. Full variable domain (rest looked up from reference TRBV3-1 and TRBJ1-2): DTAVSQTPKYLVTQMGNDKSIKCEQNLGHDTMYWYKQDSKKFLKIMFSYNNKELIINETVPNRFSPKSPDKAHLNLHINSLELGDSAVYFCASSQETDRVWEGYTFGSGTRLTVV.

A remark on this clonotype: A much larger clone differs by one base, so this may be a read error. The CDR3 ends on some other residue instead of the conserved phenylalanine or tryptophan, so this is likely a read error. CDR3 DNA: TGTGCCAGCAGCCCGGGACTAGCGGTCCGAGTGGCCGGGGAGCTGTTTTCT. Amino acid sequence: CASSPGLAVRVAGELFS. The chain employs TRBV7-9 and TRBJ2-2; 11 bases fit TRBD2. This CDR3 is built from 17 residues. Germline lookup yields CDR1 SEHNR and CDR2 FQNEAQ (reference sequence). J lost 6 bases, V lost 5 bases, and 11 bases had no gene match.

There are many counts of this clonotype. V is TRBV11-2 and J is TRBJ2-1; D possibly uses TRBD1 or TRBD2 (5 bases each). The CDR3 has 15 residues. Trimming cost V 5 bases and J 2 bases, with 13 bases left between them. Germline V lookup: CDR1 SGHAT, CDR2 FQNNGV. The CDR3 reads CASSLRDVAYNEQFF. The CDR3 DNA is TGTGCCAGCAGCCTACGGGACGTCGCCTACAATGAGCAGTTCTTC.

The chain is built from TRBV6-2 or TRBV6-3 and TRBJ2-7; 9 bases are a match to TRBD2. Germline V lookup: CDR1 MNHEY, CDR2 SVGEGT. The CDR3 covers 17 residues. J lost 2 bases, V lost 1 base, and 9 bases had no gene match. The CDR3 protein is CASSYFPTLAGAYEQYF. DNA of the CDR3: TGTGCCAGCAGTTACTTCCCCACCTTAGCGGGAGCCTACGAGCAGTACTTC.

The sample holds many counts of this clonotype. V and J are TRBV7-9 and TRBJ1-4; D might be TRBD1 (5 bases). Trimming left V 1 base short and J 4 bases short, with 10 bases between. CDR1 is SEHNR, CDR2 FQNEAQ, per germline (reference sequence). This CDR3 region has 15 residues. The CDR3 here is CASSLVGQGNEKLFF. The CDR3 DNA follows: TGTGCCAGCAGCTTAGTGGGCCAGGGTAATGAAAAACTGTTTTTT.

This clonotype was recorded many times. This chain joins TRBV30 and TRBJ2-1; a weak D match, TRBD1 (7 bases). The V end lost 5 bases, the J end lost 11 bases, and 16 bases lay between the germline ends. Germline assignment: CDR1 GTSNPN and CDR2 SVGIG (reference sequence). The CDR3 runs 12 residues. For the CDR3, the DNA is TGTGCCTGGGGTGGAGGGGGCAAGAAGCAGTTCTTC. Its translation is CAWGGGGKKQFF.

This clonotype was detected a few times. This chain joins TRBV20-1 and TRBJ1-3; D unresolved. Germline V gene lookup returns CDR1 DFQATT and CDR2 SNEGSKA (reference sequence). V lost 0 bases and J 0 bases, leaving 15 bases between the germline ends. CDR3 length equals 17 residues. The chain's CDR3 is CSARDRVFWSSGNTIYF. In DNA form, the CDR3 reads TGCAGTGCTAGAGACCGTGTCTTCTGGAGCTCTGGAAACACCATATATTTT.

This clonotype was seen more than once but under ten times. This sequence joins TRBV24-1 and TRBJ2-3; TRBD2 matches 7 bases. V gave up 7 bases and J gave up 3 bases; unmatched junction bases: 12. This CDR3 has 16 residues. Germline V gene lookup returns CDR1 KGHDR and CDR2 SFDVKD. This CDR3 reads CATSYSREVGTDTQYF. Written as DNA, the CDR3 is TGTGCCACCAGCTATAGCCGGGAGGTGGGGACAGATACGCAGTATTTT.

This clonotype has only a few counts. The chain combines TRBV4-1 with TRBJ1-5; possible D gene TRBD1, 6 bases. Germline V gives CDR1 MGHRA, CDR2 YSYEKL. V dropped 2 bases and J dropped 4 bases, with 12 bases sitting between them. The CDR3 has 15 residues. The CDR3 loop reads CASSQLGQGNQPQHF. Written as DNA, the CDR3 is TGCGCCAGCAGCCAATTAGGCCAGGGGAATCAGCCCCAGCATTTT.

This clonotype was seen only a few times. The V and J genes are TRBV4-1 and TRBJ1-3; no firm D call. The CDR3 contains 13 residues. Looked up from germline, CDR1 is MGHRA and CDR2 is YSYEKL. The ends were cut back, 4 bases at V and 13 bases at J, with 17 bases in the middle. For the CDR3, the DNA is TGCGCCAGCAGCCCCCTCCTGGTGCGGCCAATATATTTT. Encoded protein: CASSPLLVRPIYF.

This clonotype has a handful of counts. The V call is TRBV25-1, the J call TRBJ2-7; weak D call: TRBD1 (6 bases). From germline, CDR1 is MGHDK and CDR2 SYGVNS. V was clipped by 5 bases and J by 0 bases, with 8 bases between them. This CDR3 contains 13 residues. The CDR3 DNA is TGTGCCAGCAGTATAGGGGGCTCCTACGAGCAGTACTTC. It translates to CASSIGGSYEQYF.

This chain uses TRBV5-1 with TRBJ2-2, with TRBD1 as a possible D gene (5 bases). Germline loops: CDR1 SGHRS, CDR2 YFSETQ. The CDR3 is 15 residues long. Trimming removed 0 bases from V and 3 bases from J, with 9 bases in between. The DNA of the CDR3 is TGCGCCAGCAGCTTGGTAGGGGAACACACCGGGGAGCTGTTTTTT. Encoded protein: CASSLVGEHTGELFF.

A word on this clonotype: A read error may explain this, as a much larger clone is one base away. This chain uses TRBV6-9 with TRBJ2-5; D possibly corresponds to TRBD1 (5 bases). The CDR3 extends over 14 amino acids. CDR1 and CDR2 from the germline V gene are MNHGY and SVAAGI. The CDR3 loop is CASSDSTVQETQYF. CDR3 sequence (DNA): TGTGCCAGCAGTGATTCGACAGTACAAGAGACCCAGTACTTC.

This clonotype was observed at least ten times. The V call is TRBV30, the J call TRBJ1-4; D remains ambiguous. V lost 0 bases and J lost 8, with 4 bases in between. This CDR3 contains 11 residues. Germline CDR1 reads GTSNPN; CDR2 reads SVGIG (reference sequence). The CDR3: CAWSVGEKLFF. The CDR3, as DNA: TGTGCCTGGAGTGTGGGCGAAAAACTGTTTTTT.

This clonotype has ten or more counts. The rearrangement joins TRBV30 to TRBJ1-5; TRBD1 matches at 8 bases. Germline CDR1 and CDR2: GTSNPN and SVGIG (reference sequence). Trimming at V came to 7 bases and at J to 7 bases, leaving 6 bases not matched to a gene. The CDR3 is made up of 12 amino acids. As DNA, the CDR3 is TGTGCCTTGGGGACAGGTGAGCAGCCCCAGCATTTT. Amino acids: CALGTGEQPQHF.

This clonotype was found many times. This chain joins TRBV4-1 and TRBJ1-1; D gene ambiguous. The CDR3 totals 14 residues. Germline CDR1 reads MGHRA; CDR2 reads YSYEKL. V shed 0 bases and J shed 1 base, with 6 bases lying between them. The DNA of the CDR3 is TGCGCCAGCAGCCAAGAGGCAGGGAACACTGAAGCTTTCTTT. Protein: CASSQEAGNTEAFF.

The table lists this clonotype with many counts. CDR3 sequence reads: CSALGAGQAVNGYTF. The CDR3 nucleotides read TGCAGTGCCTTGGGGGCGGGGCAGGCTGTAAATGGCTACACCTTC. The rearrangement uses TRBV20-1 and TRBJ1-2, with D tentatively TRBD1 (6 bases). The germline V and J ends were trimmed by 6 bases and 6 bases, with 23 bases remaining between them. In germline, CDR1 is DFQATT, CDR2 SNEGSKA (reference sequence). The length of the CDR3 is 15 residues.